These 26 T cell receptor beta chains came from one sample sequenced in a study of neurological immune-mediated disorders (dated 2019 in TCRdb). The time point label here, explained by the study, means: longitudinal time-point 3. The library was made by 5' RACE. The listed sequencing device is Illumina HiSeq 2500. The public sequencing data were trimmed at Q25 with fastp and processed into clonotypes with MiXCR by TCRdb, which kept only in-frame beta chains. Every distinct CDR3 protein forms one entry, paired with its most common genes and DNA. This sample gives 85,000 to 110,000 distinct CDR3 sequences in total; about a tenth of them show up just once. Approximately 3.3% of the sample is held by the ten biggest clonotypes. Material for sequencing was PBMCs. All receptors derive from a female donor with HTLV-1-associated myelopathy (HAM/TSP).

The table lists this clonotype with many counts. The V gene is TRBV29-1, the J gene TRBJ2-7; no definite D call. Germline V gives CDR1 SQVTM, CDR2 ANQGSEA. The ends were cut back, 5 bases at V and 4 bases at J, with 12 bases in the middle. The CDR3 contains 12 residues. Here the CDR3 reads CSVIAVGYEQYF. The CDR3, as DNA: TGCAGCGTTATTGCGGTGGGGTACGAGCAGTACTTC.

This clonotype occurred many times. V and J are TRBV5-1 and TRBJ2-5; D gene unclear. With 0 bases removed from V and 5 bases from J, the gap between germline ends came to 5 bases. Germline loops: CDR1 SGHRS, CDR2 YFSETQ. The length of the CDR3 is 12 residues. The CDR3 protein is CASSLEWETQYF. CDR3 bases: TGCGCCAGCAGCTTGGAGTGGGAGACCCAGTACTTC.

This clonotype was recorded at least ten times. The CDR3 nucleotides are TGTGCCAGCAGTTCCCCAGGGGGAAGCTCCTACGAGCAGTACTTC. Translation: CASSSPGGSSYEQYF. This chain uses TRBV28 with TRBJ2-7; 7 bases line up with TRBD1. This CDR3 is built from 15 residues. Trimming removed 4 bases from V and 0 bases from J; junction bases left unmatched: 6. Germline loops: CDR1 MDHEN, CDR2 SYDVKM.

This clonotype has a count of ten or more. The rearrangement links TRBV28 to TRBJ1-1; 7 bases match TRBD1. Germline V gene sequence: CDR1 MDHEN, CDR2 SYDVKM. The CDR3 has 13 amino acids. The J segment lost 5 bases and the V segment lost 6 bases, leaving 6 bases of the junction unmatched. As DNA, the CDR3 is TGTGCCAGCAGGTCAGGGGGGGGAACTGAAGCTTTCTTT. Its protein product is CASRSGGGTEAFF. The whole variable domain, filled in from reference TRBV28 and TRBJ1-1, reads DVKVTQSSRYLVKRTGEKVFLECVQDMDHENMFWYRQDPGLGLRLIYFSYDVKMKEKGDIPEGYSVSREKKERFSLILESASTNQTSMYLCASRSGGGTEAFFGQGTRLTVV.

There are many counts of this clonotype. The rearrangement joins TRBV20-1 to TRBJ2-7; TRBD1 aligns across 9 bases. CDR1 and CDR2 (germline): DFQATT, SNEGSKA (reference sequence). The CDR3 runs 15 residues. Trimming took 6 bases from V and 3 from J; bases not matched to a gene: 12. The CDR3 DNA sequence: TGCAGTGCGACTTCCGGGAGACAGGGGGACTACGAGCAGTACTTC. Protein: CSATSGRQGDYEQYF.

This clonotype was seen ten or more times. This sequence joins TRBV5-5 and TRBJ2-1; D call uncertain. This CDR3 spans 12 amino acids. Germline lookup yields CDR1 SGHKS and CDR2 YYEKEE (reference sequence). The V gene lost 4 bases and the J gene lost 12 bases, with 14 bases spanning the gap. As DNA, the CDR3 is TGTGCCAGCAGCCCGGGCCCTCAGGCGCAGTTCTTC. Translating it yields CASSPGPQAQFF.

In the case of this clonotype: Since a much larger clone is just one base distant, this may be a read error. The rearrangement links TRBV6-5 to TRBJ2-2; tentatively, D is TRBD2 (5 bases). The CDR3 extends over 17 amino acids. The germline V and J ends were trimmed by 0 bases and 0 bases, with 11 bases remaining between them. Germline V lookup: CDR1 MNHEY, CDR2 SVGAGI. The CDR3, as DNA: TGTGCCAGCAGTTACTCACTAGTGGGGACGAACACCGGGGAGCTGTTTTTT. Protein: CASSYSLVGTNTGELFF.

This clonotype occurred a few times. This rearrangement joins TRBV19 to TRBJ1-5, with D unresolved. This CDR3 contains 16 residues. V was cut by 10 bases and J by 0 bases, with 19 bases left in between. The germline V gene encodes CDR1 LNHDA and CDR2 SQIVND (reference sequence). The CDR3 region has the DNA TGTGCCACTCCCCGTGGGCGGCTAAATAGCAATCAGCCCCAGCATTTT. This gives the protein CATPRGRLNSNQPQHF.

This clonotype was seen repeatedly, ten times or more. This chain links TRBV5-1 with TRBJ2-3; D not certain. Germline values: CDR1 SGHRS, CDR2 YFSETQ. The CDR3 is 12 residues long. The V end was cut by 3 bases, the J end by 2 bases, with 4 bases between. The CDR3 sequence: CASSSNTDTQYF. As DNA, the CDR3 is TGCGCCAGCAGCTCCAACACAGATACGCAGTATTTT. The full variable domain, in which reference TRBV5-1 and TRBJ2-3 provide the parts outside the CDR3, is KAGVTQTPRYLIKTRGQQVTLSCSPISGHRSVSWYQQTPGQGLQFLFEYFSETQRNKGNFPGRFSGRQFSNSRSEMNVSTLELGDSALYLCASSSNTDTQYFGPGTRLTVL.

This clonotype was observed at least ten times. The chain recombines TRBV7-2 with TRBJ2-7, with D unresolved. Trimming shortened V by 5 bases and J by 5 bases, and 19 bases separated the two germline ends. Germline V gives CDR1 SGHTA, CDR2 FQGNSA. The CDR3 contains 15 residues. This CDR3 reads CASSLSAAPVNEQYF. The DNA for the CDR3 is TGTGCCAGCAGCCTTTCCGCAGCTCCAGTAAACGAGCAGTACTTC.

The chain combines TRBV15 with TRBJ2-3; TRBD1 or TRBD2 may be the D gene (6 bases each). The CDR3 has 16 residues. Germline V gives CDR1 LNHNV, CDR2 YYDKDF (reference sequence). The DNA of the CDR3 is TGTGAAACCAGCAGAGATCCGACGGGGGCTGGGGATACGCAGTATTTT. Translation: CETSRDPTGAGDTQYF.

About this clonotype: Just one base apart from a much larger clone, this may be a read error. J is TRBJ2-1 and V is TRBV3-1; 9 positions match TRBD1. CDR3 length: 16 amino acids. Germline V gene data show CDR1 as LGHDT and CDR2 as YNNKEL (reference sequence). After removal of 4 bases from V and 2 bases from J, the junction contained 6 bases not matched to a gene. In DNA form, the CDR3 reads TGTGCCAGCAGCCCCACCGGGACAGGGACCTACAATGAGCAGTTCTTC. This encodes CASSPTGTGTYNEQFF.

This clonotype came up many times. This chain uses TRBV5-1 with TRBJ2-7; D possibly corresponds to TRBD1 (5 bases). Germline loops: CDR1 SGHRS, CDR2 YFSETQ. V lost 5 bases and J lost 7, with 13 bases in between. The CDR3 runs 12 residues. This CDR3 reads CASRDATEEQYF. The DNA of the CDR3 is TGCGCCAGCAGGGACGCGACAGAAGAGCAGTACTTC.

This clonotype was recorded many times. The chain links TRBV5-1 to TRBJ2-7; D unresolved. The CDR3 has 12 amino acids. Trimming stripped 3 bases from V and 3 bases from J, with 7 bases between. Per germline, CDR1 SGHRS and CDR2 YFSETQ. This CDR3 reads CASSSTFYEQYF. The DNA for the CDR3 is TGCGCCAGCAGCTCAACCTTCTACGAGCAGTACTTC.

This clonotype was seen at least ten times. The chain is built from TRBV7-9 and TRBJ2-7; 9 bases agree with TRBD1. This CDR3 is 15 amino acids long. The V gene end was trimmed by 3 bases and the J gene end by 5 bases; junction bases not matched to a gene: 8. The V gene's germline CDR1 is SEHNR and CDR2 FQNEAQ (reference sequence). CDR3 residues: CASSLRTGEHDEQYF. Here the CDR3 DNA reads TGTGCCAGCAGCTTGAGGACAGGGGAACACGACGAGCAGTACTTC.

This clonotype was recorded at least ten times. V gene TRBV20-1 combines with J gene TRBJ2-1, with D maybe TRBD1 (6 bases). The CDR3 runs 14 residues. Trimming cost V 6 bases and J 0 bases, with 12 bases left between them. Germline loops: CDR1 DFQATT, CDR2 SNEGSKA (reference sequence). In DNA form, the CDR3 reads TGCAGTGCCAGCAGGGGTATCTCCTACAATGAGCAGTTCTTC. This gives the protein CSASRGISYNEQFF.

This clonotype has at least ten counts. V and J are TRBV20-1 and TRBJ2-3; perhaps D is TRBD1 or TRBD2 (6 bases each). Deletions cut 1 base from V and 2 bases from J, with 13 bases between. The CDR3 consists of 15 residues. Germline loops: CDR1 DFQATT, CDR2 SNEGSKA (reference sequence). The CDR3 bases are TGCAGTGCTAGAGGGGGGGCGACAGTCACAGATACGCAGTATTTT. Translated, it gives CSARGGATVTDTQYF.

The sample holds many counts of this clonotype. This sequence joins TRBV12-3 or TRBV12-4 and TRBJ2-1, with a weak D call TRBD2 (6 bases). The CDR3 runs 12 residues. V dropped 5 bases and J dropped 9 bases, with 11 bases sitting between them. CDR3 region: CASSQLAGEQFF. The CDR3, as DNA: TGTGCCAGCAGTCAACTAGCCGGTGAGCAGTTCTTC.

Ten or more counts support this clonotype. The rearrangement joins TRBV28 to TRBJ2-7; TRBD1 aligns across 8 bases. Trimming removed 4 bases from V and 1 base from J; junction bases left unmatched: 3. The CDR3 spans 14 residues. The germline V gene encodes CDR1 MDHEN and CDR2 SYDVKM. The CDR3 DNA reads as TGTGCCAGCAGTTCAAGGACAGGGTCCTACGAGCAGTACTTC. This gives the protein CASSSRTGSYEQYF.

This clonotype came up many times. The junction does not match germline at one end; this may be a read error. The chain is built from TRBV15 and TRBJ2-2, with D possibly matching TRBD2 (6 bases). This CDR3 spans 16 amino acids. CDR1 and CDR2 (germline): LNHNV, YYDKDF (reference sequence). CDR3 sequence reads: CATSRDHRRAPGELFF. The CDR3 DNA sequence: TGTGCTACCAGCAGAGATCACAGGAGGGCCCCCGGGGAGCTGTTTTTT.

The chain links TRBV2 to TRBJ2-1; TRBD1 might be the D (6 bases). V lost 1 base and J 7 bases, leaving 11 bases between the germline ends. This CDR3 is 14 amino acids long. Germline V lookup: CDR1 SNHLY, CDR2 FYNNEI. The CDR3, as DNA: TGTGCCAGCAGTGAAGTTCAGGGGACGAATGAGCAGTTCTTC. Its translation is CASSEVQGTNEQFF. The full variable domain, completed using reference TRBV2 and TRBJ2-1, is EPEVTQTPSHQVTQMGQEVILRCVPISNHLYFYWYRQILGQKVEFLVSFYNNEISEKSEIFDDQFSVERPDGSNFTLKIRSTKLEDSAMYFCASSEVQGTNEQFFGPGTRLTVL.

This clonotype was found many times. This sequence joins TRBV29-1 and TRBJ2-7; D might be TRBD2 (7 bases). The germline V and J ends were trimmed by 3 bases and 4 bases, with 10 bases remaining between them. Germline V gene lookup returns CDR1 SQVTM and CDR2 ANQGSEA. CDR3 length equals 12 residues. The DNA for the CDR3 is TGCAGCGTTGAGGGGGGGCGGTACGAGCAGTACTTC. Translation: CSVEGGRYEQYF.

As for this clonotype: This may arise from a read error, as a much more abundant clone is one base away. The chain's CDR3 is CASSLDSGGNTIYF. In nucleotides, the CDR3 is TGCGCCAGCAGCTTGGACAGTGGTGGAAACACCATATATTTT. The J gene is TRBJ1-3, the V gene TRBV5-1, with D unclear. The CDR3 is 14 amino acids. Germline CDR1 reads SGHRS; CDR2 reads YFSETQ. The V and J ends lost 0 bases and 3 bases respectively, with 7 bases between them.

This clonotype has at least ten counts. This chain uses TRBV28 with TRBJ2-3; 9 bases are a match to TRBD1. The CDR3 is 15 amino acids. V lost 5 bases to trimming and J lost 8 bases; unmatched junction nucleotides: 11. The germline V gene has CDR1 MDHEN and CDR2 SYDVKM. The CDR3: CASSLRDRVLVTQYF. CDR3 nucleotides: TGTGCCAGCAGTCTCCGGGACAGGGTTCTTGTTACGCAGTATTTT.

There are many counts of this clonotype. The chain recombines TRBV7-2 with TRBJ2-2; D is unclear. Germline values: CDR1 SGHTA, CDR2 FQGNSA. The CDR3 has 14 residues. V was trimmed by 3 bases and J by 0 bases, leaving 5 bases between them. The CDR3 sequence: CASSFNANTGELFF. The CDR3 DNA follows: TGTGCCAGCAGCTTTAATGCGAACACCGGGGAGCTGTTTTTT.

This clonotype was detected many times. This chain uses TRBV4-3 with TRBJ1-1; 9 bases line up with TRBD1. CDR1 and CDR2 from the germline V gene are LGHNA and YSLEER. The CDR3 covers 18 residues. The junction had 8 bases not matched to a gene; V was cut back by 0 bases and J by 0 bases. In nucleotides, the CDR3 is TGCGCCAGCAGCCAAGACCACAGGGGGCGCGTCGTGAACACTGAAGCTTTCTTT. Translating it yields CASSQDHRGRVVNTEAFF.